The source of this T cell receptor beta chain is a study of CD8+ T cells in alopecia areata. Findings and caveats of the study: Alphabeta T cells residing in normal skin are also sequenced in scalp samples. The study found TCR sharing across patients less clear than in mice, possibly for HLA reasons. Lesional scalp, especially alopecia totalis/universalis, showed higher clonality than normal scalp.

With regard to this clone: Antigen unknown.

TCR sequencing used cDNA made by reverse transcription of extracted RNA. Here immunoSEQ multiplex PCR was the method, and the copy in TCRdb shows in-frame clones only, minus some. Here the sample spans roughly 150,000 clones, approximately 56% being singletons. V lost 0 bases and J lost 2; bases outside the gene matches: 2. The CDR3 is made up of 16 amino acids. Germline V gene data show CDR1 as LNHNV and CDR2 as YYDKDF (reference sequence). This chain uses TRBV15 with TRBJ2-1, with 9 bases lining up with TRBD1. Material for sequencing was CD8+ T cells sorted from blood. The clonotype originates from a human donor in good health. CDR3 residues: CATSRDRTGAYNEQFF. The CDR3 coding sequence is TGTGCCACCAGCAGAGACCGGACAGGGGCCTACAATGAGCAGTTCTTC.